The 28 T cell receptor beta chains in this list originate from one sample, sequenced in a study of cytomegalovirus exposure and HLA in healthy donors (dated by TCRdb to the late 2010s). The library was generated by the immunoSEQ multiplex PCR assay. A mixture of 60 forward primers for TCR Vbeta segments and 13 reverse primers for TCR Jbeta segments was used in the multiplex PCR. The table comes from immuneACCESS by way of TCRdb, which keeps in-frame sequences with V and J called. Part of the clones is missing from these tables; in studies checked, under half for an unresolved V gene and the rest for unknown reasons. The sample records about 120,000 clones, over 65% of which are singletons. Around 3.5% of the sample goes to the ten largest clones. The sample taken for sequencing was PBMCs. Every receptor here comes from a man aged 25-45 years in good health and CMV-seronegative.

This chain uses TRBV5-6 with TRBJ1-5; D is unresolved. Germline V gives CDR1 SGHDT, CDR2 YYEEEE. The CDR3 length is 14 residues. The V end lost 1 base, the J end lost 3 bases, and 8 bases lay between the germline ends. Here the CDR3 reads CASSLPGNNQPQHF. The CDR3 region has the DNA TGTGCCAGCAGCTTGCCAGGTAACAATCAGCCCCAGCATTTT.

This rearrangement joins TRBV9 to TRBJ2-5; tentatively, D is TRBD1 (6 bases). The assigned J gene may be wrong: the sequence end matches TRBJ2-7 better. The CDR3 contains 15 residues. The germline V gene encodes CDR1 SGDLS and CDR2 YYNGEE. The CDR3 DNA is TGTGCCAGCAGCGTAGCGACAGGCGGGCCCTACGAGCAGTACTTC. Translated, it gives CASSVATGGPYEQYF.

V and J are TRBV7-6 and TRBJ2-2; 8 nucleotides align to TRBD1. Germline assignment: CDR1 SGHVS and CDR2 FNYEAQ. The CDR3 is made up of 12 amino acids. CDR3 amino acids: CVIQGGTGELFF. The CDR3 DNA is TGTGTCATACAGGGGGGCACCGGGGAGCTGTTTTTT.

The CDR3, as DNA: TGTGCCAGCAGTTTGCTAGCGGGAGCCTACAATGAGCAGTTCTTC. Amino acid sequence: CASSLLAGAYNEQFF. This chain joins TRBV28 and TRBJ2-1; TRBD2 matches 10 bases. Germline trimming cut 3 bases from V and 2 bases from J; bases unmatched to any gene: 1. This CDR3 is built from 15 residues. Germline values: CDR1 MDHEN, CDR2 SYDVKM.

The chain has TRBV5-1 and TRBJ2-7; TRBD1 matches 8 bases. Germline assignment: CDR1 SGHRS and CDR2 YFSETQ. Trimming removed 3 bases from V and 2 bases from J; junction bases left unmatched: 10. The CDR3 length is 16 residues. DNA of the CDR3: TGCGCCAGCAGCTGGGCCGGGACAGGTTTCCCCTACGAGCAGTACTTC. It specifies CASSWAGTGFPYEQYF.

The rearrangement joins TRBV7-2 to TRBJ1-1, with unresolved D. The V end was cut by 2 bases, the J end by 1 base, with 11 bases between. Germline CDR1 reads SGHTA; CDR2 reads FQGNSA. This CDR3 has 15 amino acids. The CDR3, as DNA: TGTGCCAGCAGCTTATCCGGGATTGGGAACACTGAAGCTTTCTTT. It codes for CASSLSGIGNTEAFF.

The V and J genes are TRBV11-2 and TRBJ2-7; D unclear. V was trimmed by 0 bases and J by 2 bases, leaving 8 bases between them. Germline V lookup: CDR1 SGHAT, CDR2 FQNNGV. This CDR3 has 14 residues. The CDR3 loop is CASSLDAIAYEQYF. In nucleotides, the CDR3 is TGTGCCAGCAGCTTAGACGCTATCGCCTACGAGCAGTACTTC.

The V call is TRBV14, the J call TRBJ2-3; 10 bases map to TRBD2. The CDR3 covers 16 residues. Germline CDR1 and CDR2: SGHDN and FVKESK. V trimming: 1 base; J trimming: 2 bases; junction bases outside the gene matches: 3. CDR3 amino acids: CASSQGAGGFTDTQYF. The CDR3 nucleotides are TGTGCCAGCAGCCAAGGAGCGGGAGGGTTCACAGATACGCAGTATTTT.

The CDR3 region has the DNA TGTGCCAGCAGGGAAAGGACAGGGAAGAACACTGAAGCTTTCTTT. This gives the protein CASRERTGKNTEAFF. The rearrangement uses TRBV2 and TRBJ1-1; TRBD1 aligns across 8 bases. V shed 6 bases, J shed 1 base, and the junction held 7 bases outside the gene matches. CDR1 is SNHLY and CDR2 is FYNNEI in the germline V gene. The CDR3 runs 15 residues.

V gene TRBV7-3 combines with J gene TRBJ2-3, with TRBD2 as a possible D gene (5 bases). V was cut by 2 bases and J by 5 bases, with 8 bases left in between. The length of the CDR3 is 13 residues. CDR1 SGHTA and CDR2 FQGTGA come from the germline V gene. CDR3 protein: CASSLLAGDTQYF. The DNA for the CDR3 is TGTGCCAGCAGCTTACTAGCTGGAGATACGCAGTATTTT. The full variable domain, completed using reference TRBV7-3 and TRBJ2-3, is GAGVSQTPSNKVTEKGKYVELRCDPISGHTALYWYRQSLGQGPEFLIYFQGTGAADDSGLPNDRFFAVRPEGSVSTLKIQRTERGDSAVYLCASSLLAGDTQYFGPGTRLTVL.

The DNA for the CDR3 is TGTGCCAGCAGCTTAGACACCGGAGGGCATGGCTACACCTTC. Translating gives CASSLDTGGHGYTF. This chain uses TRBV7-7 with TRBJ1-2; D is undetermined. From germline, CDR1 is SSHAT and CDR2 FNYEAQ (reference sequence). CDR3 length equals 14 residues. Trimming left V 1 base short and J 6 bases short, with 12 bases between.

The chain recombines TRBV15 with TRBJ2-5, with D possibly being TRBD1 (6 bases). Trimming left V 3 bases short and J 2 bases short, with 13 bases between. Germline loops: CDR1 LNHNV, CDR2 YYDKDF (reference sequence). CDR3 length: 15 residues. The CDR3 DNA follows: TGTGCCACCAGCAGGGCTCTAGGGGGTCAAGAGACCCAGTACTTC. It codes for CATSRALGGQETQYF.

The V and J genes are TRBV6-6 and TRBJ2-5; 8 nucleotides match TRBD1. The length of the CDR3 is 14 residues. V gave up 5 bases and J gave up 4 bases; unmatched junction bases: 6. CDR1 is MNHNY and CDR2 is SVGAGI in the germline V gene (reference sequence). CDR3 in DNA: TGTGCCAGCAGTAAGGACAGGGCGGGAGAGACCCAGTACTTC. It translates to CASSKDRAGETQYF.

This clone was seen a few times. The chain links TRBV27 to TRBJ2-6; 11 nucleotides match TRBD1. Germline assignment: CDR1 MNHEY and CDR2 SMNVEV (reference sequence). CDR3 length: 18 residues. V lost 3 bases, J lost 3 bases, and 7 bases stayed unmatched. The CDR3 nucleotides read TGTGCCAGCAGTTTCACCGGGACAGGGGGAAGTGGGGCCAACGTCCTGACTTTC. Its translation: CASSFTGTGGSGANVLTF.

The sample holds one count of this clone. The V and J genes are TRBV5-8 and TRBJ1-4, with a tentative D call TRBD1 (6 bases). The CDR3 consists of 16 residues. Per germline, CDR1 SGHTS and CDR2 YDEGEE. Trimming left V 3 bases short and J 0 bases short, with 12 bases between. The CDR3 protein is CASSYPGDATNEKLFF. In DNA, the CDR3 is TGTGCCAGCAGCTACCCAGGGGATGCAACTAATGAAAAACTGTTTTTT.

This chain links TRBV19 with TRBJ2-4; 12 bases map to TRBD2. This CDR3 has 20 residues. Losses at the gene ends were 5 bases for V and 2 bases for J; bases not matched to a gene: 16. Germline values: CDR1 LNHDA, CDR2 SQIVND (reference sequence). As DNA, the CDR3 is TGTGCCAGTAGTCCCCCCCCTCGATCGACTAGCGGGAGATCCAAAAACATTCAGTACTTC. Protein: CASSPPPRSTSGRSKNIQYF.

The CDR3 protein is CASSGAGYDSYEQYF. CDR3 DNA: TGTGCCAGCAGCGGAGCGGGCTATGACTCCTACGAGCAGTACTTC. The chain couples TRBV7-9 to TRBJ2-7, with a tentative D call TRBD2 (6 bases). The germline V gene has CDR1 SEHNR and CDR2 FQNEAQ (reference sequence). Trimming removed 5 bases from V and 0 bases from J, with 14 bases in between. CDR3 length: 15 residues.

The chain recombines TRBV6-5 with TRBJ2-7, with D perhaps matching TRBD2 (7 bases). Deletions cut 0 bases from V and 6 bases from J, with 18 bases between. This CDR3 region has 16 residues. The germline CDR1 and CDR2 sequences are MNHEY and SVGAGI. The CDR3 spells CASSYSGGRAQGEQYF. The CDR3 DNA reads TGTGCCAGCAGTTACTCAGGGGGGAGGGCCCAGGGCGAGCAGTACTTC.

The rearrangement links TRBV19 to TRBJ2-7; D is possibly TRBD2 (5 bases). The germline CDR1 and CDR2 sequences are LNHDA and SQIVND (reference sequence). This CDR3 is built from 14 residues. The V and J ends lost 4 bases and 7 bases respectively, with 17 bases between them. The CDR3 sequence is CASSTGIAQTEQYF. The DNA for the CDR3 is TGTGCCAGTAGTACCGGGATCGCTCAAACTGAGCAGTACTTC.

The table lists this clone with a count of one. The chain carries TRBV28 and TRBJ2-2; TRBD1 matches 8 bases. This CDR3 has 15 residues. Germline V gives CDR1 MDHEN, CDR2 SYDVKM. V was clipped by 2 bases and J by 6 bases; unmatched bases: 5. CDR3 nucleotides: TGTGCCAGCAGTTTAAGGGACAGGTTACCCGGGGAGCTGTTTTTT. Translating gives CASSLRDRLPGELFF.

The chain is built from TRBV5-5 and TRBJ1-5; D might be TRBD1 (6 bases). V lost 3 bases to trimming and J lost 3 bases, with 10 bases between them. CDR1 and CDR2 (germline): SGHKS, YYEKEE (reference sequence). The CDR3 runs 14 residues. CDR3 sequence (DNA): TGTGCCAGCAGCTCGTGGACAGTCAATCAGCCCCAGCATTTT. This sequence encodes CASSSWTVNQPQHF.

CDR3 sequence: CAISPGQGEPLHF. The DNA for the CDR3 is TGTGCCATCAGTCCGGGACAGGGAGAACCCCTCCACTTT. V and J are TRBV10-3 and TRBJ1-6; 9 nucleotides match TRBD1. V lost 5 bases, J lost 12 bases, and 5 bases stayed unmatched. Per the germline V gene, CDR1 is ENHRY and CDR2 is SYGVKD. This CDR3 region has 13 residues.

This chain links TRBV5-8 with TRBJ2-7; D remains unclear. Germline values: CDR1 SGHTS, CDR2 YDEGEE. This CDR3 is built from 15 residues. V lost 3 bases to trimming and J lost 0 bases, with 13 bases between them. The CDR3, as DNA: TGTGCCAGCAGCTCAGCAAGCGCCAACTCCTACGAGCAGTACTTC. Translation: CASSSASANSYEQYF.

This sequence joins TRBV18 and TRBJ2-2; D is perhaps TRBD1 (5 bases). V lost 3 bases and J 4 bases, leaving 6 bases between the germline ends. This CDR3 has 13 residues. In germline, CDR1 is KGHSH, CDR2 LQKENI. The CDR3 nucleotides are TGTGCCAGCTCACCGCAGGGCACCGGGGAGCTGTTTTTT. Protein sequence: CASSPQGTGELFF.

This chain connects TRBV5-4 to TRBJ1-4, with 8 bases lining up with TRBD1. Germline V CDR1 and CDR2: SGHNT, YYREEE (reference sequence). V lost 3 bases, J lost 8 bases, and 3 bases stayed unmatched. The CDR3 loop spans 13 amino acids. The CDR3 sequence is CASSSNRGEKLFF. The CDR3 bases are TGTGCCAGCAGCTCTAACAGGGGGGAAAAACTGTTTTTT.

The chain has TRBV5-1 and TRBJ1-1; D perhaps matches TRBD1 (5 bases). The germline V gene encodes CDR1 SGHRS and CDR2 YFSETQ. V was trimmed by 6 bases and J by 5 bases, leaving 14 bases between them. This CDR3 is 13 amino acids long. CDR3 DNA: TGCGCCAGCAACAACGGGGGAGGGACTGAAGCTTTCTTT. Translated: CASNNGGGTEAFF.

This clone was detected only a few times. The chain links TRBV27 to TRBJ1-6; D unclear. The CDR3 spans 16 residues. Germline V gene lookup returns CDR1 MNHEY and CDR2 SMNVEV (reference sequence). V was shortened by 1 base and J by 0 bases, with 7 bases between the two germline ends. The CDR3 DNA sequence: TGTGCCAGCAGTTTATTCCGGGTCTCCTATAATTCACCCCTCCACTTT. As protein: CASSLFRVSYNSPLHF.

The gene calls are TRBV18 and TRBJ2-5; D gene uncertain. Germline V gene sequence: CDR1 KGHSH, CDR2 LQKENI. The CDR3 runs 11 residues. The V and J ends lost 6 bases and 2 bases respectively, with 4 bases between them. The CDR3 DNA is TGTGCCAGCTCTCAACAAGAGACCCAGTACTTC. It codes for CASSQQETQYF.